The T cell receptor beta chain described here comes from a study of molecular identifiers for immune sequencing clone quantification. V lost 0 bases to trimming and J lost 2 bases, with 9 bases between them. Germline CDR1 GTSNPN, CDR2 SVGIG (reference sequence). CDR3 length: 14 residues. TCRdb redid the calling of the PCR reads with MiXCR, one entry per CDR3 protein. This table has some 94,000 distinct CDR3 sequences, about 23% appearing once. The chain uses TRBV30 and TRBJ2-3; D not certain. The specimen sequenced was naive CD8+ T cells from blood, with Jurkat cell RNA spiked in. Sample subset: FACS-sorted CD8+CD4-CCR7+CD45RA+ naive T cells. The receptor comes from a human donor in good health. Some libraries in this study had Jurkat cell RNA spiked in. In nucleotides, the CDR3 is TGTGCCTGGAGTGTATCGCAGCACACAGATACGCAGTATTTT. Its translation: CAWSVSQHTDTQYF.